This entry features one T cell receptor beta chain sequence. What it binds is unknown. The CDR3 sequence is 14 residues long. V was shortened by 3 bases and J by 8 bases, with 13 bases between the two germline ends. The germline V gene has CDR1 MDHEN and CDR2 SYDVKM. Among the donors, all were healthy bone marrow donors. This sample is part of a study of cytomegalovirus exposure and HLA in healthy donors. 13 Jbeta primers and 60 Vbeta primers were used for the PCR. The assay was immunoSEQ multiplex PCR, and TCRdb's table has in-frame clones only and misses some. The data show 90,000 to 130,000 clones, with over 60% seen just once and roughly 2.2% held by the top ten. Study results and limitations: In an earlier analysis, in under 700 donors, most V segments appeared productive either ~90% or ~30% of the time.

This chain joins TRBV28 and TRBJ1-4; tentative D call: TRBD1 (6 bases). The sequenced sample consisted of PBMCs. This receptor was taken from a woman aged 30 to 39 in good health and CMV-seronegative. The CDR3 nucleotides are TGTGCCAGCAGTTTCGCAGGGGTGGGCGAAAAACTGTTTTTT. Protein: CASSFAGVGEKLFF.